This T cell receptor beta chain emerged from a study of technical replicates of blood from a handful of donors listed by TCRdb under 2017. Library method: the immunoSEQ multiplex PCR assay. TCRdb provides this immuneACCESS table in a form limited to in-frame rearrangements. Some clones are lacking; in checked studies, under half of them reflect an unresolved V gene, and why the rest are absent is not known. This sample holds about 62,000 clones; about 90% were observed only once. The ten largest account for approximately 5% of the sample. Note on this clone: This clone's antigen is unknown. Base qualities are not recorded, but no much larger clone differs from it by a single base.

This sequence originates from a human donor in good health. Some clones in this sample may be carry-over from other donors' samples. Material: PBMCs.

The DNA sequence is given as TGTGCCAGTAGACAGGTCGATAATTCACCCCTCCACTTT. Its translation is CASRQVDNSPLHF. Here the chain combines TRBV19 and TRBJ1-6; 5 matching bases give a weak D call of TRBD1. CDR1 and CDR2, looked up from the germline V gene (reference sequence), are LNHDA and SQIVND. V and J are truncated by 6 bases and 5 bases respectively, leaving an intervening sequence of 8 bases. The CDR3 has 13 amino acids, counting the end cysteine and phenylalanine. Only the CDR3 portion is preserved as DNA: 39 bases, with reading frame beginning at the first base.